Presented here are 11 T cell receptor beta chains from one specimen sequenced in a study of T cell responses to AZD1222 COVID-19 vaccine. Profiled with immunoSEQ multiplex PCR; TCRdb holds only in-frame clones, not every one. The table records about 60,000 clones, 75% to 90% of them present only once. The starting material was peripheral blood, obtained on day 0 of AZD1222 vaccination. Receptors were obtained from an adult in good health.

The J gene is TRBJ2-7, the V gene TRBV5-5; D call uncertain. This CDR3 is 15 amino acids long. Trimming left V 0 bases short and J 2 bases short, with 12 bases between. CDR1 and CDR2 from the germline V gene are SGHKS and YYEKEE (reference sequence). The CDR3 sequence: CASSLEFFRAYEQYF. DNA of the CDR3: TGTGCCAGCAGCTTGGAGTTCTTTAGGGCCTACGAGCAGTACTTC.

The chain combines TRBV28 with TRBJ1-2; 7 nucleotides align to TRBD1. V gave up 5 bases and J gave up 5 bases; unmatched junction bases: 11. The CDR3 is 15 amino acids. CDR1 MDHEN and CDR2 SYDVKM come from the germline V gene. CDR3 DNA: TGTGCCAGCAGTCCCACCGTGGACAGGTTTTATGGCTACACCTTC. It encodes CASSPTVDRFYGYTF.

The chain links TRBV10-3 to TRBJ1-6, with D maybe TRBD1 (5 bases). CDR1 is ENHRY and CDR2 is SYGVKD in the germline V gene. CDR3 length: 15 amino acids. V lost 3 bases, J lost 8 bases, and 14 bases lay in between. DNA for the CDR3: TGTGCCATCAGTGATTCGGGCAGGGCAGATTCACCCCTCCACTTT. Its translation is CAISDSGRADSPLHF.

This clone was observed once. In DNA, the CDR3 is TGTGCCTCCGCCAGGCATCAAGAGGCCGGGGAGCTGTTTTTT. This encodes CASARHQEAGELFF. This sequence joins TRBV27 and TRBJ2-2; D is ambiguous. Germline loops: CDR1 MNHEY, CDR2 SMNVEV (reference sequence). V was shortened by 11 bases and J by 6 bases, with 19 bases between the two germline ends. CDR3 size: 14 residues.

The V and J genes are TRBV4-2 and TRBJ1-4, with TRBD1 matching over 7 bases. CDR1 LGHNA and CDR2 YNFKEQ come from the germline V gene. Unmatched junction bases numbered 11, after V lost 1 base and J lost 6 bases. There are 17 residues in the CDR3. The CDR3 DNA reads TGTGCCAGCAGCCAAGGAGGGTATGGGCAGGGGGATGAAAAACTGTTTTTT. Translation gives CASSQGGYGQGDEKLFF.

The chain employs TRBV4-2 and TRBJ1-5; 7 bases map to TRBD1. The CDR3 length is 15 residues. V lost 0 bases to trimming and J lost 5 bases; unmatched junction nucleotides: 4. Germline V gives CDR1 LGHNA, CDR2 YNFKEQ. This CDR3 is CASSQEAGTDQPQHF. The CDR3 region has the DNA TGTGCCAGCAGCCAAGAGGCTGGGACAGATCAGCCCCAGCATTTT.

This rearrangement joins TRBV5-4 to TRBJ2-7; D is perhaps TRBD1 (6 bases). The CDR3 covers 14 residues. The V end was cut by 1 base, the J end by 6 bases, with 14 bases between. Germline V lookup: CDR1 SGHNT, CDR2 YYREEE (reference sequence). The CDR3 region is CASSLNRDAGEQYF. In DNA, the CDR3 is TGTGCCAGCAGCTTGAACAGGGATGCTGGCGAGCAGTACTTC.

The chain employs TRBV6-2 or TRBV6-3 and TRBJ2-5, with 7 bases matching TRBD1. With V trimmed by 3 bases and J by 9 bases, 13 bases remained unmatched. This CDR3 contains 15 residues. Germline lookup yields CDR1 MNHEY and CDR2 SVGEGT. The CDR3 DNA sequence: TGTGCCAGCAGTTATTCCGGGGACAGCCACGGGGCCCAGTACTTC. This codes for CASSYSGDSHGAQYF.

The chain couples TRBV6-2 or TRBV6-3 to TRBJ2-3; 12 bases line up with TRBD2. Germline lookup yields CDR1 MNHEY and CDR2 SVGEGT. This CDR3 is built from 19 residues. V lost 7 bases, J lost 6 bases, and 20 bases stayed unmatched. The CDR3 DNA reads as TGTGCCAGCACCCCCCACGTCGCTCTAGCGGGAGGGCCTCAGGATACGCAGTATTTT. Encoded protein: CASTPHVALAGGPQDTQYF.

J is TRBJ1-1 and V is TRBV4-2; D call uncertain. Germline V lookup: CDR1 LGHNA, CDR2 YNFKEQ. With 0 bases removed from V and 8 bases from J, the gap between germline ends came to 16 bases. This CDR3 contains 15 residues. The CDR3 loop is CASSQEGGQNGEAFF. In DNA form, the CDR3 reads TGTGCCAGCAGCCAAGAAGGTGGGCAGAACGGAGAAGCTTTCTTT.

V gene TRBV9 combines with J gene TRBJ2-5; 8 bases map to TRBD1. CDR1 is SGDLS, CDR2 YYNGEE, per germline. V lost 2 bases to trimming and J lost 5 bases; unmatched junction nucleotides: 8. This CDR3 region has 15 residues. CDR3 nucleotide sequence: TGTGCCAGCAGCGTCCCGGCAGGGGGCGCCGAGACCCAGTACTTC. This codes for CASSVPAGGAETQYF. The full variable domain, rest sourced from reference TRBV9 and TRBJ2-5, is DSGVTQTPKHLITATGQRVTLRCSPRSGDLSVYWYQQSLDQGLQFLIQYYNGEERAKGNILERFSAQQFPDLHSELNLSSLELGDSALYFCASSVPAGGAETQYFGPGTRLLVL.